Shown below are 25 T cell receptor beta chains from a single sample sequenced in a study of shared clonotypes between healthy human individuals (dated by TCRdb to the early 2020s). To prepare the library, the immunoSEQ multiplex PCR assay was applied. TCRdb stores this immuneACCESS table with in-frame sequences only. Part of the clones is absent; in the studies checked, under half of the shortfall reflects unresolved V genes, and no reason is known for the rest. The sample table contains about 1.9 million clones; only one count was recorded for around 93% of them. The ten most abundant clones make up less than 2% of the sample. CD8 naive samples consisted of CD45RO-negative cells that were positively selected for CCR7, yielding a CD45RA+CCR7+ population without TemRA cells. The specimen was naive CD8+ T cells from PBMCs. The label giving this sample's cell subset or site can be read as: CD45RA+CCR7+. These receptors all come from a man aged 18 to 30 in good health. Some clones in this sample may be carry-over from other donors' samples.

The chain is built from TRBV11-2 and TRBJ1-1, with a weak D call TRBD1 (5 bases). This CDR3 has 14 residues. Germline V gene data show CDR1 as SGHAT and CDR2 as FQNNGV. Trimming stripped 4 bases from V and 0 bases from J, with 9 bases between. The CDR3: CASSYTGMNTEAFF. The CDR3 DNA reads TGTGCCAGCAGCTATACAGGCATGAACACTGAAGCTTTCTTT.

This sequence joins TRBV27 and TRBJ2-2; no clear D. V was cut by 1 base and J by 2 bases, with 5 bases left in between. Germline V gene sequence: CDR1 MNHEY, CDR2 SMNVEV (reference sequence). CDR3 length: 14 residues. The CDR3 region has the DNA TGTGCCAGCAGTTTATACCTTAACACCGGGGAGCTGTTTTTT. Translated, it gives CASSLYLNTGELFF.

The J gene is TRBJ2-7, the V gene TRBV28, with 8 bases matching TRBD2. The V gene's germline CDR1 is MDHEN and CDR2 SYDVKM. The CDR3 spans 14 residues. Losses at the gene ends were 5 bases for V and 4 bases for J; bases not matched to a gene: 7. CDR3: CASSRTSPIYEQYF. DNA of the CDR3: TGTGCCAGCAGTCGGACTAGCCCTATTTACGAGCAGTACTTC.

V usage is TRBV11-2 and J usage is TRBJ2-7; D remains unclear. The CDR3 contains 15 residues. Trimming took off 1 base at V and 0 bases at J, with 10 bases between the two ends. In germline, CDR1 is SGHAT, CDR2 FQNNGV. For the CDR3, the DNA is TGTGCCAGCAGCTTAGTTTCCAGGAACTCCTACGAGCAGTACTTC. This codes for CASSLVSRNSYEQYF.

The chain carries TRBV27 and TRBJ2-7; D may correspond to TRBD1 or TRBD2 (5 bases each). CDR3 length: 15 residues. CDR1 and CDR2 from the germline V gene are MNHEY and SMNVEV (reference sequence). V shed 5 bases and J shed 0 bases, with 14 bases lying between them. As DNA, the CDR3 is TGTGCCAGCAGTCGAGGGGTCAAGAGCTCCTACGAGCAGTACTTC. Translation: CASSRGVKSSYEQYF.

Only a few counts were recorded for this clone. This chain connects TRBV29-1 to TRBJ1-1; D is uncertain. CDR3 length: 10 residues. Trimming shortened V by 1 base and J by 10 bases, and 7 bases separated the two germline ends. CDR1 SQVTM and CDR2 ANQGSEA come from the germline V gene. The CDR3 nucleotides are TGCAGCGTTGAAGTCAGTGGAGCTTTCTTT. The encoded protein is CSVEVSGAFF.

CDR3 nucleotide sequence: TGCGCCAGCAGCCAAGGGGGCGGGACGTCCTACGAGCAGTACTTC. Translation gives CASSQGGGTSYEQYF. The chain combines TRBV4-1 with TRBJ2-7; tentatively, D is TRBD2 (6 bases). CDR3 length: 15 amino acids. Germline loops: CDR1 MGHRA, CDR2 YSYEKL. The ends were cut back, 1 base at V and 1 base at J, with 11 bases in the middle.

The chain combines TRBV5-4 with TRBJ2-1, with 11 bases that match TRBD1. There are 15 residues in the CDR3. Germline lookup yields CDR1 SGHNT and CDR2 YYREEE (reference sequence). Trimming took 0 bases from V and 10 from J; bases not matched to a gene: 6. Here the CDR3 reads CASSLVPGQGGEQFF. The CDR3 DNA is TGTGCCAGCAGCTTGGTCCCGGGACAGGGGGGCGAGCAGTTCTTC.

CDR3 loop: CASSGEGARLSYEQYF. The DNA for the CDR3 is TGTGCCAGCAGTGGTGAAGGAGCGAGGCTCTCCTACGAGCAGTACTTC. The chain couples TRBV2 to TRBJ2-7; D gene uncertain. This CDR3 spans 16 amino acids. V lost 4 bases and J 0 bases, leaving 16 bases between the germline ends. Germline V CDR1 and CDR2: SNHLY, FYNNEI.

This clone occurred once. CDR3 nucleotides: TGTGCCAGTAGCGACAGGTGGGACACCGGGGAGCTGTTTTTT. Protein product: CASSDRWDTGELFF. The chain combines TRBV19 with TRBJ2-2; TRBD1 is a possible D gene (6 bases). The CDR3 extends over 14 amino acids. Per the germline V gene, CDR1 is LNHDA and CDR2 is SQIVND (reference sequence). Trimming took off 6 bases at V and 3 bases at J, with 11 bases between the two ends.

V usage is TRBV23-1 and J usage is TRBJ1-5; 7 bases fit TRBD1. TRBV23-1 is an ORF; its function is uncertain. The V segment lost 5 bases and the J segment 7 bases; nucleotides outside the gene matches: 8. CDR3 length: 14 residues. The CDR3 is CASSGTDASQPQHF. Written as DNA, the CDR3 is TGCGCCAGCAGTGGGACAGACGCTTCCCAGCCCCAGCATTTT.

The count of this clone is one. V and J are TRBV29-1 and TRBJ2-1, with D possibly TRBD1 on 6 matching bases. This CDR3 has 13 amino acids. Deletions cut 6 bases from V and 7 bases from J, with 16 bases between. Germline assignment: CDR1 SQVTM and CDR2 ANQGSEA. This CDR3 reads CSVDHGQGNEQFF. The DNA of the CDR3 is TGCAGCGTAGACCACGGGCAGGGGAATGAGCAGTTCTTC.

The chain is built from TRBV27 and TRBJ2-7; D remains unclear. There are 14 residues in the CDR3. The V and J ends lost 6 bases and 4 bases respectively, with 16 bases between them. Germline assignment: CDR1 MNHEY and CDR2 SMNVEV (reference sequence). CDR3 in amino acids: CASSPNIWRYEQYF. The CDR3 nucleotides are TGTGCCAGCAGCCCCAACATATGGAGATACGAGCAGTACTTC.

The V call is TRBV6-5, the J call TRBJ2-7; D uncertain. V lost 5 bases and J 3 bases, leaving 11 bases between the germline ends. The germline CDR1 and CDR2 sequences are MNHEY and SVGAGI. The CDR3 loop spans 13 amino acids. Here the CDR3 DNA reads TGTGCCAGCAGTCAAAGGGTGAGCTACGAGCAGTACTTC. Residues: CASSQRVSYEQYF.

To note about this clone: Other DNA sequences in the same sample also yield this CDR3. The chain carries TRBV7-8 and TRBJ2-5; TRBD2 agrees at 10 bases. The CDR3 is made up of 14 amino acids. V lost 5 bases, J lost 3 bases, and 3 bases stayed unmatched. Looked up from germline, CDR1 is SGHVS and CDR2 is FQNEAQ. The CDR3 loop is CASSPGLAEETQYF. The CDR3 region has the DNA TGTGCCAGCAGCCCCGGACTAGCGGAAGAGACCCAGTACTTC.

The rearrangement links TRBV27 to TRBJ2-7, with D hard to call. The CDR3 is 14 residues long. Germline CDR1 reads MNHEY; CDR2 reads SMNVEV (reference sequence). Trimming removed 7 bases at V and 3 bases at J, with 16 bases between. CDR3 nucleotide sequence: TGTGCCAGCAATCTAACTTTTTTCGACTACGAGCAGTACTTC. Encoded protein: CASNLTFFDYEQYF.

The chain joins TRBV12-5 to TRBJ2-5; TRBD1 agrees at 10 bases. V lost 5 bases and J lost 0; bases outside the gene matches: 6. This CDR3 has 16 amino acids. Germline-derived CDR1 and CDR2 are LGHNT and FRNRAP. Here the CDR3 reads CASGHPGTGDQETQYF. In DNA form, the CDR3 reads TGTGCTAGTGGTCACCCCGGGACAGGGGACCAAGAGACCCAGTACTTC.

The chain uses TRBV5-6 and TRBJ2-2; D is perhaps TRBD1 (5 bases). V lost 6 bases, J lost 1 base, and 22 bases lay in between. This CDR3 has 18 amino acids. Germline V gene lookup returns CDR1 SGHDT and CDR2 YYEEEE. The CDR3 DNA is TGTGCCAGCATGGCCCCAGGAGCCTGGACAAGGAACACCGGGGAGCTGTTTTTT. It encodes CASMAPGAWTRNTGELFF.

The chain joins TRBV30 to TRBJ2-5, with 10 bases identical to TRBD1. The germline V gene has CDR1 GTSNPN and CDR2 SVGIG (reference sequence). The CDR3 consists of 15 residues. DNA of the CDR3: TGTGCTCTGGACCTGACAGGGGGCCCACAAGAGACCCAGTACTTC. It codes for CALDLTGGPQETQYF. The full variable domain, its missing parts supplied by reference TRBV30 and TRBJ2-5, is SQTIHQWPATLVQPVGSPLSLECTVEGTSNPNLYWYRQAAGRGLQLLFYSVGIGQISSEVPQNLSASRPQDRQFILSSKKLLLSDSGFYLCALDLTGGPQETQYFGPGTRLLVL.

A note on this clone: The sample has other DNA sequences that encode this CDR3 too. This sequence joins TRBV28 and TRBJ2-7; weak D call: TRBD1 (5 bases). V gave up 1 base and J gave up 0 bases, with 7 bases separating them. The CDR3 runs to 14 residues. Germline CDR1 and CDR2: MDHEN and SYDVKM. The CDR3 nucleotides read TGTGCCAGCAGTTTATCAGGGAACTCCTACGAGCAGTACTTC. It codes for CASSLSGNSYEQYF.

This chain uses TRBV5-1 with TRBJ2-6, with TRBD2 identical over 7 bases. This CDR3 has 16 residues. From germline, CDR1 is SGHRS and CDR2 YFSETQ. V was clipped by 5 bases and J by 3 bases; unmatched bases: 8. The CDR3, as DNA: TGCGCCAGCAGTCTAGCGGAAAGGTATGGGGCCAACGTCCTGACTTTC. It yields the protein CASSLAERYGANVLTF.

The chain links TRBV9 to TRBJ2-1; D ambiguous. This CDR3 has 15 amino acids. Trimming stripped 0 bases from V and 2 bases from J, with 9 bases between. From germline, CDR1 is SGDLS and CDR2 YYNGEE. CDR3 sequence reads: CASSVGLSTYNEQFF. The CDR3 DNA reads TGTGCCAGCAGCGTAGGACTTAGCACCTACAATGAGCAGTTCTTC.

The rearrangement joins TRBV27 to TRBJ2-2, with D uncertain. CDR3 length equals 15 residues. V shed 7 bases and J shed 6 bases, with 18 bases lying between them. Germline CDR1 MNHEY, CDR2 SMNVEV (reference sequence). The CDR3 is CASTIAEPHAGELFF. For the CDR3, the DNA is TGTGCCAGCACCATAGCCGAACCGCACGCCGGGGAGCTGTTTTTT.

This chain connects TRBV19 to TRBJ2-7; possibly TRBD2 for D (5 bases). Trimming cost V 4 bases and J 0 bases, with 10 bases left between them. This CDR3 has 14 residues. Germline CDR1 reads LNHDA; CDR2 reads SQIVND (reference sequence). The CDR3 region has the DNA TGTGCCAGTAGTAGGTACGGACTCTCCTACGAGCAGTACTTC. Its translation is CASSRYGLSYEQYF.

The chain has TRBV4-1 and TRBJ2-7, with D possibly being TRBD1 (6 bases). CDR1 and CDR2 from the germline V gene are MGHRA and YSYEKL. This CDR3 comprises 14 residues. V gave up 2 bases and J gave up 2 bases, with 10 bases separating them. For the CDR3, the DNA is TGCGCCAGCAGCCAACCCAGGGGCGCCTACGAGCAGTACTTC. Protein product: CASSQPRGAYEQYF.